This TCR beta chain was identified in a study of patients and donors after allogeneic stem cell transplantation. This clonotype was recorded many times. TCRdb re-analysed the RT-PCR reads in MiXCR, keeping a single row per CDR3 protein. The data contain more than 850,000 distinct CDR3 sequences, 18% of them singletons. Sequenced input: blood, either unsorted or a sorted T cell fraction (not recorded which). This clonotype originated in a human donor who was either an allogeneic HSCT recipient or a stem cell or donor lymphocyte infusion donor (not recorded which). It is not recorded whose cells these are; they may come from a transplant donor.

CDR3 DNA sequence: TGTGCCAGCGGACTGTCTGGGGCCAACGTCCTGACTTTC. Its translation: CASGLSGANVLTF. V is TRBV9 and J is TRBJ2-6; possibly TRBD2 for D (5 bases). This CDR3 has 13 residues. CDR1 and CDR2 (germline): SGDLS, YYNGEE. The V gene lost 7 bases and the J gene lost 1 base, with 6 bases spanning the gap.